The 24 T cell receptor beta chains in this list originate from one sample, sequenced in a study of spatial heterogeneity in lung cancer. Study observations and caveats: Tracking of tumor mutation counts was seen in expanded intratumoral alpha and beta TCR counts.

Via MiXCR, TCRdb re-called the 5' RACE reads, giving one row per CDR3 protein. Of about 100,000 distinct CDR3 sequences in the sample, 3.5% to 5% were seen once. Time point described: sample taken at primary tumor resection. These receptors lack a known antigen. Specimen: lung tumor tissue, collected at surgery. The receptors originated from a male donor with early-stage non-small cell lung cancer.

This chain links TRBV7-9 with TRBJ1-1, with D possibly matching TRBD1 (5 bases). Germline lookup yields CDR1 SEHNR and CDR2 FQNEAQ (reference sequence). The CDR3 runs to 15 residues. Between the trimmed V and J ends, which lost 4 bases and 0 bases, there was a span of 12 bases. The CDR3: CASSSFGGVNTEAFF. The CDR3 bases are TGTGCCAGCAGCTCCTTCGGGGGAGTGAACACTGAAGCTTTCTTT.

The rearrangement links TRBV6-1 to TRBJ2-5; maybe TRBD1 (6 bases). The ends were cut back, 5 bases at V and 0 bases at J, with 13 bases in the middle. The CDR3 is 15 residues long. The germline gives CDR1 MNHNS, CDR2 SASEGT. In nucleotides, the CDR3 is TGTGCCAGCAGTCGTACAGGGCTGTACCAAGAGACCCAGTACTTC. Translated: CASSRTGLYQETQYF.

This clonotype was detected many times. The chain has TRBV5-1 and TRBJ2-3, with 9 bases fitting TRBD2. The germline V gene encodes CDR1 SGHRS and CDR2 YFSETQ. V shed 4 bases and J 2 bases; nucleotides not matched to a gene: 5. The CDR3 has 15 residues. CDR3 nucleotide sequence: TGCGCCAGCAGCCTCTTAGCGGGGGCCACAGATACGCAGTATTTT. Translating it yields CASSLLAGATDTQYF.

The chain uses TRBV20-1 and TRBJ2-7, with 11 bases identical to TRBD1. The CDR3 runs 13 residues. The V gene's germline CDR1 is DFQATT and CDR2 SNEGSKA (reference sequence). V was clipped by 5 bases and J by 5 bases; unmatched bases: 5. The CDR3 is CSASGQGGDEQYF. CDR3 nucleotides: TGCAGTGCTTCGGGACAGGGGGGTGACGAGCAGTACTTC.

The table lists this clonotype with many counts. The CDR3 DNA reads as TGTGCCTGGAGTGTAGGTAGCCTTAAGGGGGCCAACGTCCTGACTTTC. This sequence encodes CAWSVGSLKGANVLTF. J is TRBJ2-6 and V is TRBV30; D is unclear. V was shortened by 0 bases and J by 4 bases, with 13 bases between the two germline ends. The CDR3 is 16 residues long. CDR1 is GTSNPN and CDR2 is SVGIG in the germline V gene (reference sequence).

This clonotype was counted at least ten times. The V call is TRBV5-1, the J call TRBJ2-1; D ambiguous. CDR1 is SGHRS, CDR2 YFSETQ, per germline. This CDR3 is 16 amino acids long. The V end was cut by 1 base, the J end by 0 bases, with 11 bases between. CDR3 coding DNA: TGCGCCAGCAGCTTGTTGCCCCAGAGCTCCTACAATGAGCAGTTCTTC. It translates to CASSLLPQSSYNEQFF. Filled out from reference TRBV5-1 and TRBJ2-1, the complete variable domain reads KAGVTQTPRYLIKTRGQQVTLSCSPISGHRSVSWYQQTPGQGLQFLFEYFSETQRNKGNFPGRFSGRQFSNSRSEMNVSTLELGDSALYLCASSLLPQSSYNEQFFGPGTRLTVL.

This clonotype came up many times. This chain links TRBV2 with TRBJ2-1, with a possible D match to TRBD2 (6 bases). CDR3 length equals 15 residues. The V gene lost 9 bases and the J gene lost 8 bases, with 23 bases spanning the gap. CDR1 is SNHLY, CDR2 FYNNEI, per germline. The CDR3 loop is CASSPGTGGGDEQFF. CDR3 nucleotides: TGTGCCAGTAGTCCCGGGACTGGCGGTGGTGATGAGCAGTTCTTC.

The chain is built from TRBV2 and TRBJ2-2; D gene unclear. Germline V gives CDR1 SNHLY, CDR2 FYNNEI. There are 12 residues in the CDR3. V was clipped by 7 bases and J by 5 bases, with 8 bases between them. The CDR3 spells CASTAGTGELFF. The CDR3 DNA follows: TGTGCCAGCACCGCCGGAACCGGGGAGCTGTTTTTT. Drawing the rest from reference TRBV2 and TRBJ2-2, the complete variable domain is EPEVTQTPSHQVTQMGQEVILRCVPISNHLYFYWYRQILGQKVEFLVSFYNNEISEKSEIFDDQFSVERPDGSNFTLKIRSTKLEDSAMYFCASTAGTGELFFGEGSRLTVL.

This clonotype was seen a few times. This rearrangement joins TRBV20-1 to TRBJ2-2, with D tentatively TRBD1 (5 bases). The CDR3 consists of 14 residues. With 6 bases removed from V and 4 bases from J, the gap between germline ends came to 15 bases. CDR1 and CDR2 (germline): DFQATT, SNEGSKA (reference sequence). The CDR3 loop is CSAEAARGTGELFF. CDR3 DNA sequence: TGCAGTGCCGAGGCGGCAAGGGGCACCGGGGAGCTGTTTTTT.

Many counts were recorded for this clonotype. The chain carries TRBV29-1 and TRBJ2-1; D gene unclear. V lost 1 base and J lost 6, with 7 bases in between. This CDR3 spans 12 amino acids. CDR1 and CDR2 (germline): SQVTM, ANQGSEA. CDR3 nucleotide sequence: TGCAGCGTTGAAGGCGGCACCAATGAGCAGTTCTTC. The encoded protein is CSVEGGTNEQFF.

The sample holds many counts of this clonotype. The chain joins TRBV28 to TRBJ2-3, with D hard to call. The CDR3 covers 15 residues. Germline V gene lookup returns CDR1 MDHEN and CDR2 SYDVKM. Trimming stripped 5 bases from V and 2 bases from J, with 14 bases between. The DNA of the CDR3 is TGTGCCAGCAGTACCATGCGTGGGTACACAGATACGCAGTATTTT. The encoded protein is CASSTMRGYTDTQYF.

This rearrangement joins TRBV6-1 to TRBJ2-5; TRBD1 matches 10 bases. With 7 bases clipped from V and 5 bases from J, the junction kept 7 bases outside the gene matches. CDR3 length: 14 amino acids. CDR1 and CDR2 from the germline V gene are MNHNS and SASEGT. CDR3 sequence (DNA): TGTGCCAGCAAGACAGGGGGCGATTCGGAGACCCAGTACTTC. Its protein product is CASKTGGDSETQYF.

This clonotype showed up many times. The CDR3 coding sequence is TGTGCCAGCAGTTTATTAAGAATTAGGACAGGTAGAGCCGAGCAGTACTTC. Its translation: CASSLLRIRTGRAEQYF. The V gene is TRBV28, the J gene TRBJ2-7; the match to TRBD1 covers 7 bases. This CDR3 has 17 amino acids. Germline trimming cut 1 base from V and 6 bases from J; bases unmatched to any gene: 15. Germline values: CDR1 MDHEN, CDR2 SYDVKM.

The chain recombines TRBV7-9 with TRBJ2-2; 10 bases match TRBD2. J lost 6 bases, V lost 8 bases, and 6 bases had no gene match. Germline V lookup: CDR1 SEHNR, CDR2 FQNEAQ (reference sequence). The CDR3 totals 14 residues. The chain's CDR3 is CASSQAGGAGELFF. CDR3 nucleotide sequence: TGTGCCAGCTCCCAAGCGGGAGGGGCCGGGGAGCTGTTTTTT. The variable domain in full, with the rest retrieved from reference TRBV7-9 and TRBJ2-2, is DTGVSQNPRHKITKRGQNVTFRCDPISEHNRLYWYRQTLGQGPEFLTYFQNEAQLEKSRLLSDRFSAERPKGSFSTLEIQRTEQGDSAMYLCASSQAGGAGELFFGEGSRLTVL.

This clonotype was observed a few times. The chain couples TRBV6-5 to TRBJ2-7; TRBD1 matches 9 bases. The CDR3 sequence is 13 residues long. The junction had 6 bases not matched to a gene; V was cut back by 6 bases and J by 6 bases. Looked up from germline, CDR1 is MNHEY and CDR2 is SVGAGI. The CDR3 DNA is TGTGCCAGCAGCCGGGACAGGGCCTTCGAGCAGTACTTC. This translates into CASSRDRAFEQYF.

The V call is TRBV20-1, the J call TRBJ1-2; no clear D gene. Trimming stripped 6 bases from V and 4 bases from J, with 15 bases between. The CDR3 loop spans 13 amino acids. The germline gives CDR1 DFQATT, CDR2 SNEGSKA (reference sequence). The CDR3 nucleotides read TGCAGTGCCGTCTTTGGGGTCCCCTATGGCTACACCTTC. Translation: CSAVFGVPYGYTF.

This clonotype was picked up many times. The V call is TRBV7-9, the J call TRBJ1-1, with 7 bases that match TRBD1. J lost 3 bases, V lost 3 bases, and 4 bases had no gene match. CDR3 length: 14 residues. Germline CDR1 reads SEHNR; CDR2 reads FQNEAQ (reference sequence). CDR3 nucleotides: TGTGCCAGCAGCTTCGGGACAGCCTACACTGAAGCTTTCTTT. Amino acids: CASSFGTAYTEAFF.

In its sample, this clonotype was seen once. A much larger clonotype is one base distant, so this may be a read error. The rearrangement joins TRBV7-2 to TRBJ1-3, with D possibly being TRBD1 (5 bases). The CDR3 covers 14 residues. Germline V gene data show CDR1 as SGHTA and CDR2 as FQGNSA. CDR3 protein: CASSLTGAGNTVYF. CDR3 nucleotide sequence: TGTGCCAGCAGCTTAACTGGGGCTGGAAACACCGTATATTTT.

The table lists this clonotype with many counts. This rearrangement joins TRBV28 to TRBJ2-7; no definite D call. This CDR3 region has 11 residues. Trimming left V 6 bases short and J 9 bases short, with 12 bases between. Looked up from germline, CDR1 is MDHEN and CDR2 is SYDVKM. As DNA, the CDR3 is TGTGCCAGCAGCGGTAAGGCTTGGCAGTACTTC. Amino acids: CASSGKAWQYF.

The chain uses TRBV23-1 and TRBJ2-2; D unclear. TRBV23-1 is identified as an open reading frame with a role that is uncertain. V lost 5 bases to trimming and J lost 1 base, with 8 bases between them. CDR3 length: 14 residues. The CDR3 sequence: CASSYYQNTGELFF. In nucleotides, the CDR3 is TGCGCCAGCAGTTACTACCAGAACACCGGGGAGCTGTTTTTT.

This clonotype was observed many times. The chain is built from TRBV5-1 and TRBJ2-7; D ambiguous. The CDR3 has 14 residues. CDR1 SGHRS and CDR2 YFSETQ come from the germline V gene. V gave up 0 bases and J gave up 6 bases, with 13 bases separating them. DNA for the CDR3: TGCGCCAGCAGCTTGGACGGACCCCCCTCCGAGCAGTACTTC. The encoded protein is CASSLDGPPSEQYF.

This clonotype appeared many times. This chain links TRBV7-9 with TRBJ2-5; no clear D gene. V lost 3 bases, J lost 1 base, and 9 bases lay in between. This CDR3 is built from 14 residues. In germline, CDR1 is SEHNR, CDR2 FQNEAQ (reference sequence). The CDR3 protein is CASSFGLPQETQYF. The CDR3 DNA reads as TGTGCCAGCAGCTTCGGTCTTCCCCAAGAGACCCAGTACTTC.

This clonotype came up once. This chain connects TRBV10-1 to TRBJ2-3, with no clear D. Per germline, CDR1 WNHNN and CDR2 SYGVQD (reference sequence). The CDR3 is made up of 13 amino acids. Deletions cut 0 bases from V and 4 bases from J, with 5 bases between. CDR3 in DNA: TGCGCCAGCAGTGAGTCCCTGGCAGATACGCAGTATTTT. Translation: CASSESLADTQYF.

This clonotype occurred many times. J is TRBJ2-2 and V is TRBV7-9; D perhaps matches TRBD2 (6 bases). The germline V gene has CDR1 SEHNR and CDR2 FQNEAQ (reference sequence). V was clipped by 6 bases and J by 0 bases, with 11 bases between them. The length of the CDR3 is 15 residues. DNA for the CDR3: TGTGCCAGCAGGCCGGGACTGCCGAACACCGGGGAGCTGTTTTTT. This translates into CASRPGLPNTGELFF.